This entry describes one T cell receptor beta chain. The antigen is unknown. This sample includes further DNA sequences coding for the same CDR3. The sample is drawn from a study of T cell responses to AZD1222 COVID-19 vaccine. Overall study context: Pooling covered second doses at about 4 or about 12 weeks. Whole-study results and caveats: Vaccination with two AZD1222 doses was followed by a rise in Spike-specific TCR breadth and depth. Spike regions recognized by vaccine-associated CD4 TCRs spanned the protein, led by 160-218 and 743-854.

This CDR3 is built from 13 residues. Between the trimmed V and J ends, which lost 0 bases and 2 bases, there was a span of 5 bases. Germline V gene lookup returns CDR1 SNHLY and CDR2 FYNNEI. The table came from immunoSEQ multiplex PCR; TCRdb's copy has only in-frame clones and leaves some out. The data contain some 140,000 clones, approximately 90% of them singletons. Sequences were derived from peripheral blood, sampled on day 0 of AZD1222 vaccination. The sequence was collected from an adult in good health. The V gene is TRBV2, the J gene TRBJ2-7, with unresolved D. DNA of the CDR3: TGTGCCAGCAGTGAAGCGGTCGCCTACGAGCAGTACTTC. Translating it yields CASSEAVAYEQYF.